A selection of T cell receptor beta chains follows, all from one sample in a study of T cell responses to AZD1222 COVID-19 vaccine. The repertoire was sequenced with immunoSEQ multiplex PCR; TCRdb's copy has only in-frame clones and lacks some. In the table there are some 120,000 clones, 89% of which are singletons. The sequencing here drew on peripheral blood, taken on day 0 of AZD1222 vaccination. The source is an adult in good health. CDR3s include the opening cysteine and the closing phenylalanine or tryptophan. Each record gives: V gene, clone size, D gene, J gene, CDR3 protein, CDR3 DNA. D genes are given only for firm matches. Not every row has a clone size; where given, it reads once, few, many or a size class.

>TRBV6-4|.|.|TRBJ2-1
CASSDLAGFNVREQFF
TGTGCCAGCAGTGACTTGGCAGGCTTCAACGTTCGTGAGCAGTTCTTC
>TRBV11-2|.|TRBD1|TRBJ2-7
CASSLITWDRTYEQYF
TGTGCCAGCAGCTTAATCACATGGGACAGAACCTACGAGCAGTACTTC
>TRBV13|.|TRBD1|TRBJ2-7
CASSYGQGVHGEYF
TGTGCCAGCAGCTACGGACAGGGGGTGCATGGAGAGTACTTC
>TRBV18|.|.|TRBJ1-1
CASQYTRAGTDEAFF
TGTGCCAGCCAGTACACCAGGGCCGGGACGGATGAAGCTTTCTTT
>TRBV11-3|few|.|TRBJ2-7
CASSLGQGTLDEQYF
TGTGCCAGCAGCTTAGGTCAGGGGACTTTGGACGAGCAGTACTTC
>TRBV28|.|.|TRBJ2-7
CASSLSGGSYEQYF
TGTGCCAGCAGTTTATCGGGCGGCTCCTACGAGCAGTACTTC
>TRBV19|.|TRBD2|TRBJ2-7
CASSSSGTSGVISSYEQYF
TGTGCCAGTAGTAGCTCCGGGACTAGCGGGGTAATAAGCTCCTACGAGCAGTACTTC
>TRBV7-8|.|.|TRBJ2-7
CASSLYEQYF
TGTGCCAGCAGCCTCTACGAGCAGTACTTC
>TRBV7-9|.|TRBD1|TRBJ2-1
CASSLGQGTHNEQFF
TGTGCCAGCAGCCTGGGACAGGGAACCCACAATGAGCAGTTCTTC
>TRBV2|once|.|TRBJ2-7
CASSVGYRDEQYF
TGTGCCAGCAGTGTGGGGTATAGGGACGAGCAGTACTTC
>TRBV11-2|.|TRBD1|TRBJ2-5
CASSSSQGGAETQYF
TGTGCCAGCAGCTCATCACAGGGGGGCGCAGAGACCCAGTACTTC
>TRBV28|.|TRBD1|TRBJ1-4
CASSFTGANEKLFF
TGTGCCAGCAGTTTCACAGGGGCTAATGAAAAACTGTTTTTT
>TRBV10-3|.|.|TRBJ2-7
CATTNLRQEVGQYF
TGTGCCACCACGAATCTGAGACAGGAGGTAGGGCAGTACTTC
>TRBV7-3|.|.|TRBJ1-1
CASSLTPQGPTYLMNTEAFF
TGTGCCAGCAGCTTAACCCCTCAGGGACCGACGTACCTTATGAACACTGAAGCTTTCTTT
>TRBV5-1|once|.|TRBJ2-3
CASSPMGDTQYF
TGCGCCAGCAGCCCCATGGGAGATACGCAGTATTTT
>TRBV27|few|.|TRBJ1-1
CASSLSGGVVTEAFF
TGTGCCAGCAGTTTATCCGGGGGGGTGGTCACTGAAGCTTTCTTT
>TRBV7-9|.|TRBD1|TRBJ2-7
CASSLVIRQGLYYEQYF
TGTGCCAGCAGCTTAGTAATTCGACAGGGCCTATACTACGAGCAGTACTTC
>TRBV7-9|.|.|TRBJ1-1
CASSLVGSEAFF
TGTGCCAGCAGCTTAGTCGGGTCTGAAGCTTTCTTT
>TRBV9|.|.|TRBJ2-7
CASSVHLNPDSEQYF
TGTGCCAGCAGCGTCCACCTAAACCCCGATAGCGAGCAGTACTTC
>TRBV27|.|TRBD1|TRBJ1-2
CASSLSGQGVYGYTF
TGTGCCAGCAGTTTATCGGGGCAGGGGGTCTATGGCTACACCTTC
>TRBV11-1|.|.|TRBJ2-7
CASSSIAELGYEQYF
TGTGCCAGCAGCTCCATAGCGGAGTTGGGCTACGAGCAGTACTTC
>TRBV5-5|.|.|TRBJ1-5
CASSLRVDQPQHF
TGTGCCAGCAGCTTGAGGGTAGATCAGCCCCAGCATTTT
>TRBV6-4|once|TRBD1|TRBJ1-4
CASSDQPGQGLGKLFF
TGTGCCAGCAGTGACCAACCGGGACAGGGGTTAGGAAAACTGTTTTTT
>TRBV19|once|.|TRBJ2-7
CASSIARTEAYEQYF
TGTGCCAGTAGTATAGCAAGGACTGAAGCCTACGAGCAGTACTTC
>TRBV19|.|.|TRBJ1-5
CASSYGDHQPQHF
TGTGCCAGTAGTTATGGGGACCACCAGCCCCAGCATTTT